This TCR beta chain came from a study of regulatory T cells in long-lasting Graves disease. General observations from the study: Persistent disease was associated with favored TRBV28 usage and with favored use of TRBJ1-2 and TRBJ2-5.

Germline V CDR1 and CDR2: KGHSH, LQKENI. The CDR3 has 14 residues. Through Arm-PCR of CDR3 regions and iRepertoire HTBI primers, TCR beta libraries were built. One entry per CDR3 protein, called by TCRdb with MiXCR from the multiplex PCR reads. The sample includes a few hundred thousand distinct CDR3 sequences, under 20% of them seen just once. This clonotype was seen a few times. Its antigen is not known. An end of the junction does not agree with germline; a read error may underlie this. Documented time point: newly diagnosed GD, antithyroid drugs for less than 3 months. TCR sequences were obtained from RNA taken from PBMCs. Separately, the same data were catalogued under a study of T cells in Graves' hyperthyroidism and ophthalmopathy. That work adds: Patients aged 18 to 65 with hyperthyroidism were newly diagnosed, with duration under 2 months.

The specimen was peripheral blood mononuclear cells (PBMCs), collected at new diagnosis, from a patient treated with antithyroid drugs. The source of this sequence is a woman aged 25 to 39 with Graves disease. The chain uses TRBV18 and TRBJ1-1; D perhaps matches TRBD1 (5 bases). The CDR3 reads CASSPRTDNTEASF. The CDR3, as DNA: TGTGCCAGCTCACCACGCACGGACAACACTGAAGCTTCCTTT.